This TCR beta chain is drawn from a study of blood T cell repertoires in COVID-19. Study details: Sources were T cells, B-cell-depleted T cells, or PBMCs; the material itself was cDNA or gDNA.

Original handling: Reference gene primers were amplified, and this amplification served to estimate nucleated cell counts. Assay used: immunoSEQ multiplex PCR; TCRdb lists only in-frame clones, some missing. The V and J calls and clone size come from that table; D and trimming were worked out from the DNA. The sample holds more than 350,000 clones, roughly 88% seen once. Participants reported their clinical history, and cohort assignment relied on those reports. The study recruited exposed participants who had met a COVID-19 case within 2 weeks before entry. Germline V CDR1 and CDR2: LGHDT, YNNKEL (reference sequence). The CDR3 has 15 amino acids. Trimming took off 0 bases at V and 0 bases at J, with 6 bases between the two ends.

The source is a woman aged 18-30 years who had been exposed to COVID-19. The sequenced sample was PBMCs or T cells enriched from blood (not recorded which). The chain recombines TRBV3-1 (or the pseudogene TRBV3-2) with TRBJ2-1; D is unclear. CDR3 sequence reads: CASSQDYFSYNEQFF. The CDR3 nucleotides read TGTGCCAGCAGCCAAGATTACTTCTCCTACAATGAGCAGTTCTTC.